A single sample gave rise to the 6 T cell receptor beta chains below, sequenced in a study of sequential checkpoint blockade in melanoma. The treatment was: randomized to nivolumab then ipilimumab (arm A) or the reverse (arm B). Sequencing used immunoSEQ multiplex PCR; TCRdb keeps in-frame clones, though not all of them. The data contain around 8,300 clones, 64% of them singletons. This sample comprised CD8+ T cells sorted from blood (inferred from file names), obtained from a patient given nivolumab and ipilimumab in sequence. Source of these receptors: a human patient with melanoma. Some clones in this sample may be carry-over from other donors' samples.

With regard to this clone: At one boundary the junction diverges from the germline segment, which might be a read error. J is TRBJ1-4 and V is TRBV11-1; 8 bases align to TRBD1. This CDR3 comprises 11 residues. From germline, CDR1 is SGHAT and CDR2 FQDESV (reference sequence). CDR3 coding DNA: TGTGCCAGCAGCAGGACAGGGCCGGGGGCGTTT. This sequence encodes CASSRTGPGAF.

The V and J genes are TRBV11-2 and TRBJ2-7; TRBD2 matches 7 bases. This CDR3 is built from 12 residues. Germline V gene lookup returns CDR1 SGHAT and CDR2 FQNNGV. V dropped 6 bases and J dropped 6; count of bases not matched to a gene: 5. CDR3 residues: CASSLGGVEQYF. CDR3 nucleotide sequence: TGTGCCAGCAGTTTGGGGGGGGTCGAGCAGTACTTC.

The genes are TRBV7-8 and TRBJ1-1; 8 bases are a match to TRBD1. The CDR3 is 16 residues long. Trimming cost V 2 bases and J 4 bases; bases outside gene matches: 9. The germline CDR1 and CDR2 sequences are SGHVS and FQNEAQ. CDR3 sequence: CASSLRGQGGITEAFF. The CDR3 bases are TGTGCCAGCAGCTTACGTGGACAGGGCGGTATCACTGAAGCTTTCTTT.

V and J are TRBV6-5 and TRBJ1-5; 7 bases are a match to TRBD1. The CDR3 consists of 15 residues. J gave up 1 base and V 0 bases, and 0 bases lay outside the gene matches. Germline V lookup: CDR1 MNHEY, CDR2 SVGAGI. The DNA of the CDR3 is TGTGCCAGCAGTTACTCGACAGGGAGCAATCAGCCCCAGCATTTT. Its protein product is CASSYSTGSNQPQHF.

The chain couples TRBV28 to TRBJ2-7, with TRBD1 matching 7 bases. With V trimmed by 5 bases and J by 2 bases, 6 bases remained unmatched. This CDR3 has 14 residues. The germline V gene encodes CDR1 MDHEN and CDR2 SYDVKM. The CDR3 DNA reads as TGTGCCAGCAGTCCAGGGACAGAGACCTACGAGCAGTACTTC. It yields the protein CASSPGTETYEQYF.

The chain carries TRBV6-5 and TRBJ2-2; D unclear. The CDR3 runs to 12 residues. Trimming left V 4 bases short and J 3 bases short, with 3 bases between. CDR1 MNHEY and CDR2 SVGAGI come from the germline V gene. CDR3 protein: CASSSDTGELFF. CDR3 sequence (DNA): TGTGCCAGCAGTTCTGACACCGGGGAGCTGTTTTTT.